Each of the 2 T cell receptor beta chains below was sequenced from the same sample in a study of blood T cell repertoires in COVID-19. Clones were sequenced by immunoSEQ multiplex PCR, and TCRdb holds only the in-frame ones, with some missing. The sample lists hundreds of thousands of clones, around 85% seen once, with 4% to 4.5% in the top ten. The sample taken for sequencing was peripheral blood. These receptors were collected from a middle-aged woman with active or convalescent COVID-19.

The chain has TRBV4-1 and TRBJ2-7; 11 nucleotides agree with TRBD1. Trimming removed 4 bases from V and 4 bases from J; junction bases left unmatched: 0. This CDR3 is built from 13 residues. The V gene's germline CDR1 is MGHRA and CDR2 YSYEKL. The CDR3, as DNA: TGCGCCAGCAGCCGGGACAGGGGGTACGAGCAGTACTTC. Translation gives CASSRDRGYEQYF.

This clone came up many times. V is TRBV5-6 and J is TRBJ2-2; no clear D. Germline CDR1 reads SGHDT; CDR2 reads YYEEEE. Between the trimmed V and J ends, which lost 0 bases and 10 bases, there was a span of 19 bases. This CDR3 is built from 16 residues. The DNA of the CDR3 is TGTGCCAGCAGCTTGGTAGAGACAAGTTCCCCCGTGGAGCTGTTTTTT. It specifies CASSLVETSSPVELFF. Using reference TRBV5-6 and TRBJ2-2 for the parts outside the CDR3, the full variable domain is DAGVTQSPTHLIKTRGQQVTLRCSPKSGHDTVSWYQQALGQGPQFIFQYYEEEERQRGNFPDRFSGHQFPNYSSELNVNALLLGDSALYLCASSLVETSSPVELFFGEGSRLTVL.